One T cell receptor beta chain is described in this entry. Amplification used 60 Vbeta primers and 13 Jbeta primers. The assay was immunoSEQ multiplex PCR, and TCRdb's table has in-frame clones only and misses some. The sample gives 200,000 to 250,000 clones, 80% to 85% of which show up once; approximately 2.5% is in the top ten. The sample belongs to a study of cytomegalovirus exposure and HLA in healthy donors. From germline, CDR1 is GTSNPN and CDR2 SVGIG (reference sequence). The CDR3 consists of 13 residues. The ends were cut back, 2 bases at V and 2 bases at J, with 9 bases in the middle. What was sequenced was PBMCs. The chain couples TRBV30 to TRBJ1-2; tentatively, D is TRBD1 (6 bases). The receptor comes from a middle-aged woman in good health and CMV-seronegative. CDR3 in amino acids: CAWSRGANYGYTF. The DNA for the CDR3 is TGTGCCTGGAGTCGGGGGGCCAACTATGGCTACACCTTC.